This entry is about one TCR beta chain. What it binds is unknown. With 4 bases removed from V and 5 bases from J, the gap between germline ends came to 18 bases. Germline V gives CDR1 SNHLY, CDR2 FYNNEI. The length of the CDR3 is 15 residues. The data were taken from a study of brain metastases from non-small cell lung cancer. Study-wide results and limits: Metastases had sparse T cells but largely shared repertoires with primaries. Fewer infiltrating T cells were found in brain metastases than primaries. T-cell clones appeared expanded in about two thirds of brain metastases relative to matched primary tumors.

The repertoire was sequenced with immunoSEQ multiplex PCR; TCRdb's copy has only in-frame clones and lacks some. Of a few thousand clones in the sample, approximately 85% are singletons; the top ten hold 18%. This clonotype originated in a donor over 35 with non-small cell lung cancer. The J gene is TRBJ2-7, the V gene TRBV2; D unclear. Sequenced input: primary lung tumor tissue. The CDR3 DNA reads TGTGCCAGCAGTGGAAGAGCGTGGGCAACCGACGAGCAGTACTTC. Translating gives CASSGRAWATDEQYF. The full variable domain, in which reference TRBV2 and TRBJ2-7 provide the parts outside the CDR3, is EPEVTQTPSHQVTQMGQEVILRCVPISNHLYFYWYRQILGQKVEFLVSFYNNEISEKSEIFDDQFSVERPDGSNFTLKIRSTKLEDSAMYFCASSGRAWATDEQYFGPGTRLTVT.